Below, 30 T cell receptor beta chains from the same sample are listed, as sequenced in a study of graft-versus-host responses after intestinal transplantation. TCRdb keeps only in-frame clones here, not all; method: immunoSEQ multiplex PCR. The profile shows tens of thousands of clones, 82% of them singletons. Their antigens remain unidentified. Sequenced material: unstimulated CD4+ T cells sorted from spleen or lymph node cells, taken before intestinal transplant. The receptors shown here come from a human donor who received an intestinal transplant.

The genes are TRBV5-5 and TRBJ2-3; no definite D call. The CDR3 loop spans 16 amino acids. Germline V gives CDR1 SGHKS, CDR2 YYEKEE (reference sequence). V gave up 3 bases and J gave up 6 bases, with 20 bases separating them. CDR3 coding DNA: TGTGCCAGCAGCTCGAGGACCACTAACGCCGCGGATACGCAGTATTTT. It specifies CASSSRTTNAADTQYF. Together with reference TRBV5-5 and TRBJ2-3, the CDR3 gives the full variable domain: DAGVTQSPTHLIKTRGQQVTLRCSPISGHKSVSWYQQVLGQGPQFIFQYYEKEERGRGNFPDRFSARQFPNYSSELNVNALLLGDSALYLCASSSRTTNAADTQYFGPGTRLTVL.

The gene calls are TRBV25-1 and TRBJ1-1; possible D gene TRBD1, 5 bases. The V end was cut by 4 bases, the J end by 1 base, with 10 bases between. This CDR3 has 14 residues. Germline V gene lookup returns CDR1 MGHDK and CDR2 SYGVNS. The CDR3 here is CASSVPGPNTEAFF. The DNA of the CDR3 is TGTGCCAGCAGTGTTCCGGGACCGAACACTGAAGCTTTCTTT.

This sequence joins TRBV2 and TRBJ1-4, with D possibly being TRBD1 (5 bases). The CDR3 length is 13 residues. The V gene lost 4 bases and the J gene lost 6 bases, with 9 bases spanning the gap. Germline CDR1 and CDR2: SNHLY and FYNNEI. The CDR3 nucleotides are TGTGCCAGCAGTGCCGGGACGTATGAAAAACTGTTTTTT. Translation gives CASSAGTYEKLFF.

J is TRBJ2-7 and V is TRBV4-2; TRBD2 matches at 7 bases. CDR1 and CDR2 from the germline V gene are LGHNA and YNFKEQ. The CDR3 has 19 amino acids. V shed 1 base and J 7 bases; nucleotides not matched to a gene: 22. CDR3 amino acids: CASSQVFRLLSGYVLEQYF. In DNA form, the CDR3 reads TGTGCCAGCAGCCAAGTTTTCAGGCTCCTTAGCGGGTATGTCTTGGAGCAGTACTTC.

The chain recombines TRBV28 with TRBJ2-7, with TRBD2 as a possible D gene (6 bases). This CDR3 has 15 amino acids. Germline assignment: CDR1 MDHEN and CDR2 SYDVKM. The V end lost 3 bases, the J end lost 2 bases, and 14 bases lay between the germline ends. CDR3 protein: CASSLLAGPPYEQYF. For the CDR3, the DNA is TGTGCCAGCAGTTTGCTGGCGGGACCTCCCTACGAGCAGTACTTC. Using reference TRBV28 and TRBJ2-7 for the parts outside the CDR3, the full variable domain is DVKVTQSSRYLVKRTGEKVFLECVQDMDHENMFWYRQDPGLGLRLIYFSYDVKMKEKGDIPEGYSVSREKKERFSLILESASTNQTSMYLCASSLLAGPPYEQYFGPGTRLTVT.

CDR3 amino acids: CASSLAGQGNIQYF. The CDR3 region has the DNA TGTGCCAGCAGCTTAGCCGGACAGGGGAACATTCAGTACTTC. The chain is built from TRBV7-3 and TRBJ2-4; 9 nucleotides line up with TRBD1. With 2 bases clipped from V and 7 bases from J, the junction kept 3 bases outside the gene matches. The CDR3 has 14 amino acids. Germline values: CDR1 SGHTA, CDR2 FQGTGA.

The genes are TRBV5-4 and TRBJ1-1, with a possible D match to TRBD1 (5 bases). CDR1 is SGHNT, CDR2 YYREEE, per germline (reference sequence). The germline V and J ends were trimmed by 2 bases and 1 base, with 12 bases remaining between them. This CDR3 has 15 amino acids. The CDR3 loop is CASSFRVSRNTEAFF. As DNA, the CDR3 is TGTGCCAGCAGCTTCAGGGTGTCGAGGAACACTGAAGCTTTCTTT.

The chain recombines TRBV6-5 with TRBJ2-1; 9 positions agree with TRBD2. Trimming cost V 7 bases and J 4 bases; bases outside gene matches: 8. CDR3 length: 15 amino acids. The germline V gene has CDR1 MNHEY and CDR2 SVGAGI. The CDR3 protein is CASTTVAGAYNEQFF. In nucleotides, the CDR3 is TGTGCCAGCACTACAGTAGCGGGGGCGTACAATGAGCAGTTCTTC.

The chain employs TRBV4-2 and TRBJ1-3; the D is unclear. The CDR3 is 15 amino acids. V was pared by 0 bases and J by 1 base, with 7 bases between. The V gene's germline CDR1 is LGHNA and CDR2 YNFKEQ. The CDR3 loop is CASSQDLGSGNTIYF. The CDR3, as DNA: TGTGCCAGCAGCCAAGATTTAGGATCTGGAAACACCATATATTTT.

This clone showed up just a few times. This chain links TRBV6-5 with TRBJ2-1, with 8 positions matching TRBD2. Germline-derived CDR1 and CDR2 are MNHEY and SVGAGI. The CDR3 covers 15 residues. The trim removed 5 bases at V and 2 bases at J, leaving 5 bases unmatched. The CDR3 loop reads CASSQTGGPYNEQFF. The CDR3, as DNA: TGTGCCAGCAGTCAAACGGGGGGGCCCTACAATGAGCAGTTCTTC.

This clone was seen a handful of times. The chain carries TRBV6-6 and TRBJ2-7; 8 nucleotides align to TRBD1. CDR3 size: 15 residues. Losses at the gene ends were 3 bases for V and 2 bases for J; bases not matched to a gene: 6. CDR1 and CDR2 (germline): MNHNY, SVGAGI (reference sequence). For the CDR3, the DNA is TGTGCCAGCAGTTATAAGACAGGGGACCCCTACGAGCAGTACTTC. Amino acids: CASSYKTGDPYEQYF.

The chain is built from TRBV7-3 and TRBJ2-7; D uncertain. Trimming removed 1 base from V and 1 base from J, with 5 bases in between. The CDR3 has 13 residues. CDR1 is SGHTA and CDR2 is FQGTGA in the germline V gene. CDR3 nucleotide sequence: TGTGCCAGCAGCTTAAGCTATTCCTACGAGCAGTACTTC. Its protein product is CASSLSYSYEQYF.

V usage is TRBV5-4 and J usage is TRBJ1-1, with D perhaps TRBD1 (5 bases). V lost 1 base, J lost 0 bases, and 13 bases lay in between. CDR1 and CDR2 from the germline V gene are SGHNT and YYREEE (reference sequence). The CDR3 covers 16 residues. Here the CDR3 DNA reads TGTGCCAGCAGCTTGATTGGGGGGTCGGTGAACACTGAAGCTTTCTTT. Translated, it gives CASSLIGGSVNTEAFF.

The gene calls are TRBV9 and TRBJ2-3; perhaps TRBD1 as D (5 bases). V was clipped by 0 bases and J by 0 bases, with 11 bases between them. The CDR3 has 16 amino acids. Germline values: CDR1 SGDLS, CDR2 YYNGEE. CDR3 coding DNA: TGTGCCAGCAGCGTAGGAGACAGATTTAGCACAGATACGCAGTATTTT. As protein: CASSVGDRFSTDTQYF.

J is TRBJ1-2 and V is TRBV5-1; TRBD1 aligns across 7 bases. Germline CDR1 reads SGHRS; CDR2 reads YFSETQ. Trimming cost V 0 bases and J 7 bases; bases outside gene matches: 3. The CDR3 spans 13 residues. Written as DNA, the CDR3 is TGCGCCAGCAGCTTGGGGGACAGCAGTGGCTACACCTTC. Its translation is CASSLGDSSGYTF.

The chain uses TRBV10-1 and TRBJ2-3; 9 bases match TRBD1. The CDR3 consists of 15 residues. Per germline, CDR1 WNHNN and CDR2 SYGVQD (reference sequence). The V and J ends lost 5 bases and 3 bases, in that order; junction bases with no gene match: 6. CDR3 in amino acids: CASSPGQGRTDTQYF. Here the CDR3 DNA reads TGCGCCAGCAGTCCGGGACAGGGAAGAACAGATACGCAGTATTTT.

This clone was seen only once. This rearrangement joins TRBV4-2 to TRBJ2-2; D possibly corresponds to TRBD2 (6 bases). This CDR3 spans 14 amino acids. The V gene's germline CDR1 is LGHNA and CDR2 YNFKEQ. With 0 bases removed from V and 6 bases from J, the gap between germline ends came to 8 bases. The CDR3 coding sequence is TGTGCCAGCAGCCAAGATTCGGGGGCCGGGGAGCTGTTTTTT. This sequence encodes CASSQDSGAGELFF.

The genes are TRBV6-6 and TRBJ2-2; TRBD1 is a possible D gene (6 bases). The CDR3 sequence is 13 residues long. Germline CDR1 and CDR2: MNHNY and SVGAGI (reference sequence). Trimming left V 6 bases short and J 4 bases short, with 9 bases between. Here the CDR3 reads CASRLQGTGELFF. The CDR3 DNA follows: TGTGCCAGCAGACTACAGGGCACCGGGGAGCTGTTTTTT.

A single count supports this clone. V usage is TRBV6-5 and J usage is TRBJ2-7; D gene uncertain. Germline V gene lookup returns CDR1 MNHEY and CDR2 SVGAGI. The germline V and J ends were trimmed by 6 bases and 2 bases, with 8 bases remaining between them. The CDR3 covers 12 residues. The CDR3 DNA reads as TGTGCCAGCAGGGATCTAACCTACGAGCAGTACTTC. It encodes CASRDLTYEQYF.

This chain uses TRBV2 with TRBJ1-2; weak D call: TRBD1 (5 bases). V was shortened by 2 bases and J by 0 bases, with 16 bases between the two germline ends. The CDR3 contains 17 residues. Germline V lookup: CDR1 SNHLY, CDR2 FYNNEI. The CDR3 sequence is CASSERKRAGTNYGYTF. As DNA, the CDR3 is TGTGCCAGCAGTGAAAGGAAGAGGGCAGGGACTAACTATGGCTACACCTTC. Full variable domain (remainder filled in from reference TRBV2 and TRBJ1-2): EPEVTQTPSHQVTQMGQEVILRCVPISNHLYFYWYRQILGQKVEFLVSFYNNEISEKSEIFDDQFSVERPDGSNFTLKIRSTKLEDSAMYFCASSERKRAGTNYGYTFGSGTRLTVV.

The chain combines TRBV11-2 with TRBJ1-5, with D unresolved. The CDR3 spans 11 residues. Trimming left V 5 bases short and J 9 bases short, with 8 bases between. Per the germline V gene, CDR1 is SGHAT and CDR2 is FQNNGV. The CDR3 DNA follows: TGTGCCAGCAGCCGTCTAGGGCCCCAGCATTTT. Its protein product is CASSRLGPQHF.

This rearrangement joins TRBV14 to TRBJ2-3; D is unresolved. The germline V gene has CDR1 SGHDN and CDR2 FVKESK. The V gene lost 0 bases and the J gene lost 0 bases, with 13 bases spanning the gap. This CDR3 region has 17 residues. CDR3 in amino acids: CASSQEVRTSSTDTQYF. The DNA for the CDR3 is TGTGCCAGCAGCCAAGAGGTGAGGACGAGTAGCACAGATACGCAGTATTTT.

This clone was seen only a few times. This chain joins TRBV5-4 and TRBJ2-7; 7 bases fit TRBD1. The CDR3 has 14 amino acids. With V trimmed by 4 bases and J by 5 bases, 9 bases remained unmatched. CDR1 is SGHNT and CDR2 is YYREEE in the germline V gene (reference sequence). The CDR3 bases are TGTGCCAGCAGCGCCCGACAGGGAAGCCACGAGCAGTACTTC. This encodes CASSARQGSHEQYF.

The CDR3 reads CASLPTGDYEQYF. For the CDR3, the DNA is TGTGCCAGCCTTCCAACAGGGGACTACGAGCAGTACTTC. The J gene is TRBJ2-7, the V gene TRBV6-1, with TRBD1 identical over 7 bases. V shed 8 bases, J shed 3 bases, and the junction held 7 bases outside the gene matches. Germline-derived CDR1 and CDR2 are MNHNS and SASEGT. The CDR3 extends over 13 amino acids.

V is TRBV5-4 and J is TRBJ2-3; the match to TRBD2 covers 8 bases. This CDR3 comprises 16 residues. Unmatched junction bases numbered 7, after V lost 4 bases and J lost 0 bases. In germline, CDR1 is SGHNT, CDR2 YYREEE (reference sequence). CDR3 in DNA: TGTGCCAGCAGCCCCGAGCGGGAGTGGAGCACAGATACGCAGTATTTT. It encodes CASSPEREWSTDTQYF.

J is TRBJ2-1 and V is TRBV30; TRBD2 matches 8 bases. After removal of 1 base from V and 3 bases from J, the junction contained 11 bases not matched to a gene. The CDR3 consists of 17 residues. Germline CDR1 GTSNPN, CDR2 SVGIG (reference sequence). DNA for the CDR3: TGTGCCTGGAGTGCATCTCCGGCGGGACTAGTCTACAATGAGCAGTTCTTC. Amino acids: CAWSASPAGLVYNEQFF. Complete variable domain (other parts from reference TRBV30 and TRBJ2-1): SQTIHQWPATLVQPVGSPLSLECTVEGTSNPNLYWYRQAAGRGLQLLFYSVGIGQISSEVPQNLSASRPQDRQFILSSKKLLLSDSGFYLCAWSASPAGLVYNEQFFGPGTRLTVL.

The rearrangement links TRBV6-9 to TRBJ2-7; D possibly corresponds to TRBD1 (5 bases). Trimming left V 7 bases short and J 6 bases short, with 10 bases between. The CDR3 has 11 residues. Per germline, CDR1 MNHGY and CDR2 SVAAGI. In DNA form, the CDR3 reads TGTGCCAGCACTAGGGGCTCCGAGCAGTACTTC. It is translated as CASTRGSEQYF.

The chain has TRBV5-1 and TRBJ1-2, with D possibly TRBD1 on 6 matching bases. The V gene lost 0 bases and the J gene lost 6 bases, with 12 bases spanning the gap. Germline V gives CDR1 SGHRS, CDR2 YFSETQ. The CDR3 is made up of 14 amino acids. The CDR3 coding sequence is TGCGCCAGCAGCTTGGCCGGACAGCTCGATGGCTACACCTTC. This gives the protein CASSLAGQLDGYTF.

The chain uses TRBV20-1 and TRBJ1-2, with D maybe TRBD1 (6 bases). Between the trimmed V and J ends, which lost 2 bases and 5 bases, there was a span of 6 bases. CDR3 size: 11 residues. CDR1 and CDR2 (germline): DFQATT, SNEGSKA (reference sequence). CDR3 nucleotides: TGCAGTGCTAGACAGGGGTATGGCTACACCTTC. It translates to CSARQGYGYTF.

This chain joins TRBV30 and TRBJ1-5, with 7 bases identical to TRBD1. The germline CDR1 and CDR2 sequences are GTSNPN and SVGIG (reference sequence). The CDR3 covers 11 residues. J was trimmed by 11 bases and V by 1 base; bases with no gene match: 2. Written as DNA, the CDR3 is TGTGCCTGGAGTGCAGGGGGAGCCCAGCATTTT. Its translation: CAWSAGGAQHF.